The 13 T cell receptor beta chains below come from one sample, sequenced in a study of neurological immune-mediated disorders. TCRdb processed the 5' RACE reads anew with MiXCR; each CDR3 protein has one entry. In the table there are tens of thousands of distinct CDR3 sequences, approximately 10% of which are singletons. The sequenced material came from PBMCs. The receptor set was obtained from a woman aged 40 to 55 with HTLV-1-associated myelopathy (HAM/TSP).

As regards this clonotype: A much larger clone lies a single base off, so this may be a read error. The rearrangement links TRBV5-1 to TRBJ1-1, with D maybe TRBD1 (5 bases). V dropped 4 bases and J dropped 0 bases, with 19 bases sitting between them. CDR3 length: 17 amino acids. Germline CDR1 is SGHRS and CDR2 is YFSETQ. CDR3 sequence (DNA): TGCGCCAGCAGCCCTCCTCGACAGTGGGGGATGAACACTGAAGCTTTCTTT. Translated, it gives CASSPPRQWGMNTEAFF.

This clonotype was seen many times. The V call is TRBV5-1, the J call TRBJ1-5; the D gene is possibly TRBD1 (5 bases). CDR3 size: 14 residues. Germline V gene data show CDR1 as SGHRS and CDR2 as YFSETQ. Trimming removed 4 bases at V and 5 bases at J, with 13 bases between. The CDR3 sequence: CASSPRGGYQPQHF. CDR3 coding DNA: TGCGCCAGCAGCCCTCGGGGGGGGTATCAGCCCCAGCATTTT.

This clonotype has at least ten counts. CDR3 nucleotides: TGTGCCAGCAGCTTAGCGCATTGGAGGACAAGCCACGAGCAGTACTTC. It codes for CASSLAHWRTSHEQYF. The V and J genes are TRBV7-6 and TRBJ2-7; the D call may be TRBD1 or TRBD2 (5 bases each). V gave up 0 bases and J gave up 5 bases, with 17 bases separating them. Per germline, CDR1 SGHVS and CDR2 FNYEAQ. The CDR3 is 16 amino acids.

This clonotype was counted many times. The DNA for the CDR3 is TGTGCCAGCAGCCGACAGGGCCAGAACGAGCAGTACTTC. This gives the protein CASSRQGQNEQYF. This chain uses TRBV5-5 with TRBJ2-7; the match to TRBD1 covers 7 bases. After removal of 4 bases from V and 5 bases from J, the junction contained 6 bases not matched to a gene. CDR1 and CDR2 from the germline V gene are SGHKS and YYEKEE (reference sequence). The CDR3 length is 13 residues.

In this sample, this clonotype turned up many times. The rearrangement uses TRBV2 and TRBJ2-3; tentatively, D is TRBD2 (6 bases). This CDR3 comprises 13 residues. Germline loops: CDR1 SNHLY, CDR2 FYNNEI. V gave up 6 bases and J gave up 1 base, with 8 bases separating them. The CDR3 sequence is CASRDYRTDTQYF. In DNA form, the CDR3 reads TGTGCCAGCAGGGACTATCGCACAGATACGCAGTATTTT.

This clonotype was seen many times. The gene calls are TRBV5-1 and TRBJ2-7; TRBD2 is a possible D gene (5 bases). V was clipped by 5 bases and J by 0 bases, with 15 bases between them. CDR1 SGHRS and CDR2 YFSETQ come from the germline V gene. The CDR3 loop spans 15 amino acids. The CDR3 sequence is CASRHEGPHSYEQYF. Written as DNA, the CDR3 is TGCGCCAGCAGGCATGAGGGCCCGCACTCCTACGAGCAGTACTTC.

This clonotype was observed many times. This CDR3 reads CASSSAGGGETQYF. In DNA form, the CDR3 reads TGCGCCAGCAGCTCCGCGGGAGGCGGGGAGACCCAGTACTTC. The gene calls are TRBV5-1 and TRBJ2-5, with TRBD2 matching over 8 bases. The CDR3 totals 14 residues. The germline gives CDR1 SGHRS, CDR2 YFSETQ. Losses at the gene ends were 3 bases for V and 5 bases for J; bases not matched to a gene: 6.

This clonotype has at least ten counts. The J gene is TRBJ2-2, the V gene TRBV30; perhaps TRBD1 as D (6 bases). Germline V gives CDR1 GTSNPN, CDR2 SVGIG (reference sequence). The CDR3 covers 14 residues. V was pared by 8 bases and J by 1 base, with 14 bases between. The CDR3 loop is CARKQGLNTGELFF. CDR3 DNA sequence: TGTGCCAGAAAACAGGGCTTGAACACCGGGGAGCTGTTTTTT.

This clonotype was seen at least ten times. The chain has TRBV11-2 and TRBJ1-1, with 7 bases matching TRBD1. Per germline, CDR1 SGHAT and CDR2 FQNNGV. J lost 4 bases, V lost 0 bases, and 2 bases had no gene match. The CDR3 extends over 14 amino acids. The CDR3 bases are TGTGCCAGCAGCTTAGACAGGGGGAGCACTGAAGCTTTCTTT. Its protein is CASSLDRGSTEAFF.

Many counts were recorded for this clonotype. The chain joins TRBV7-2 to TRBJ2-3; 12 positions match TRBD2. The CDR3 runs 20 residues. From germline, CDR1 is SGHTA and CDR2 FQGNSA. J lost 0 bases, V lost 1 base, and 11 bases had no gene match. CDR3 nucleotides: TGTGCCAGCAGCTTAGGGTTAACTAGCGGGGGGACACTGAGCACAGATACGCAGTATTTT. Its protein product is CASSLGLTSGGTLSTDTQYF. The variable domain in full, with the rest retrieved from reference TRBV7-2 and TRBJ2-3, is GAGVSQSPSNKVTEKGKDVELRCDPISGHTALYWYRQSLGQGLEFLIYFQGNSAPDKSGLPSDRFSAERTGGSVSTLTIQRTQQEDSAVYLCASSLGLTSGGTLSTDTQYFGPGTRLTVL.

Remarks on this clonotype: A read error may explain this, as a much larger clone is one base away. Given the absence of the conserved phenylalanine or tryptophan at the CDR3 end, a read error is likely. This chain links TRBV5-1 with TRBJ2-1; no reliable D call. The CDR3 is 11 residues long. V was trimmed by 2 bases and J by 8 bases, leaving 5 bases between them. The germline CDR1 and CDR2 sequences are SGHRS and YFSETQ. CDR3 bases: TGCGCCAGCAGCTTTAGCCATGAGCAGTTCTCC. Protein product: CASSFSHEQFS.

The V and J genes are TRBV27 and TRBJ1-5, with D perhaps TRBD1 (5 bases). This CDR3 is 12 amino acids long. Looked up from germline, CDR1 is MNHEY and CDR2 is SMNVEV (reference sequence). The germline V and J ends were trimmed by 9 bases and 3 bases, with 9 bases remaining between them. As DNA, the CDR3 is TGTGCCAGTTGGGGGTTCAATCAGCCCCAGCATTTT. It yields the protein CASWGFNQPQHF.

This clonotype has at least ten counts. The chain links TRBV12-3 or TRBV12-4 to TRBJ2-2; D is unclear. The CDR3 runs 17 residues. V dropped 3 bases and J dropped 2 bases, with 16 bases sitting between them. CDR3 sequence reads: CASSLWALRRNTGELFF. The CDR3 DNA sequence: TGTGCCAGCAGTTTGTGGGCATTAAGGAGAAACACCGGGGAGCTGTTTTTT.